A selection of T cell receptor beta chains follows, all from one sample in a study of vaccination effects on CD4 cells after COVID-19. Profiling relied on immunoSEQ multiplex PCR, and the TCRdb table lists in-frame clones only, not all of them. The table lists roughly 50,000 clones, 75% to 80% of them singletons. Their antigens are not known. The sequences come from CD4+ T cells from PBMCs cultured with HCoV-OC43 spike peptides, collected before COVID-19 vaccination. The receptors stem from a human donor who received a COVID-19 vaccine. CDR3s include the opening cysteine and the closing phenylalanine or tryptophan. Each record gives: clone size, D gene, V gene, J gene, CDR3 protein, CDR3 DNA. D genes are given only for firm matches. Only some rows state a clone size, as once, few, many or a class for expanded clones.

NA,TRBD1,TRBV7-9,TRBJ1-2,CASSLKGQNYGYTF,TGTGCCAGCAGCCTCAAGGGACAGAACTATGGCTACACCTTC
few,TRBD1,TRBV9,TRBJ2-2,CASSGGQGTGTGELFF,TGTGCCAGCAGCGGAGGACAGGGTACGGGCACCGGGGAGCTGTTTTTT
NA,TRBD1,TRBV6-5,TRBJ1-2,CASCSETGFNYGYTF,TGTGCCAGCTGTAGTGAGACAGGGTTTAACTATGGCTACACCTTC
once,NA,TRBV3-1/TRBV3-2,TRBJ2-5,CASSPAWGLETQYF,TGTGCCAGCAGCCCCGCTTGGGGGCTGGAGACCCAGTACTTC
once,TRBD1,TRBV14,TRBJ1-4,CASSRRISPGQGREKLFF,TGTGCCAGCAGCAGAAGAATTTCCCCGGGACAGGGGAGGGAAAAACTGTTTTTT
once,NA,TRBV7-2,TRBJ1-1,CASSPKTGGPNTEAFF,TGTGCCAGCAGCCCAAAAACGGGGGGTCCGAACACTGAAGCTTTCTTT
NA,NA,TRBV29-1,TRBJ1-2,CSVEDNYGYTF,TGCAGCGTTGAGGACAACTATGGCTACACCTTC
NA,NA,TRBV5-1,TRBJ1-5,CASSLGPSSQGGNQPQHF,TGCGCCAGCAGCTTGGGGCCCTCTTCTCAAGGCGGCAATCAGCCCCAGCATTTT
NA,NA,TRBV19,TRBJ1-6,CASSIDVGTANSPLHF,TGTGCCAGTAGTATAGATGTCGGGACCGCGAATTCACCCCTCCACTTT
NA,NA,TRBV5-1,TRBJ1-3,CASSSGPYSGNTIYF,TGCGCCAGCAGCTCGGGGCCTTACTCTGGAAACACCATATATTTT
NA,NA,TRBV7-2,TRBJ1-4,CASSLGKWSEKLFF,TGTGCCAGCAGCTTAGGGAAGTGGAGTGAAAAACTGTTTTTT
NA,TRBD1,TRBV5-1,TRBJ2-6,CASSLTTGAGANVLTF,TGCGCCAGCAGCTTGACGACAGGGGCTGGGGCCAACGTCCTGACTTTC
once,NA,TRBV18,TRBJ1-2,CASSPEGRNYGYTF,TGTGCCAGCTCACCAGAGGGACGGAACTATGGCTACACCTTC
NA,NA,TRBV14,TRBJ1-1,CASSYDRNTEAFF,TGTGCCAGCAGTTACGACAGGAACACTGAAGCTTTCTTT
NA,NA,TRBV7-3,TRBJ2-1,CASSLSPAGKNEQFF,TGTGCCAGCAGCTTAAGTCCTGCAGGGAAAAATGAGCAGTTCTTC
NA,NA,TRBV5-1,TRBJ2-2,CASSLPGAGTGELFF,TGCGCCAGCAGCTTGCCAGGGGCGGGCACCGGGGAGCTGTTTTTT
NA,NA,TRBV30,TRBJ1-2,CAWSPTWGTGYTF,TGTGCCTGGAGCCCGACATGGGGAACTGGCTACACCTTC
NA,NA,TRBV21-1,TRBJ1-1,CASSNKWGGGTEAFF,NA
NA,TRBD1,TRBV10-3,TRBJ1-2,CAISRQGDYGYTF,TGTGCCATCAGCAGACAGGGAGACTATGGCTACACCTTC
once,NA,TRBV7-2,TRBJ1-6,CASSERGQNNSPLHF,TGTGCCAGCAGCGAAAGGGGACAAAATAATTCACCCCTCCACTTT
NA,NA,TRBV5-8,TRBJ1-6,CASSLERMWSSYNSPLHF,TGTGCCAGCAGCTTGGAACGTATGTGGAGCTCCTATAATTCACCCCTCCACTTT
NA,NA,TRBV4-3,TRBJ2-1,CASSQDATVGEQFF,TGCGCCAGCAGCCAAGATGCCACCGTAGGGGAGCAGTTCTTC
NA,TRBD1,TRBV5-1,TRBJ1-1,CASSFFTGGNTEAFF,TGCGCCAGCAGCTTTTTCACAGGGGGGAACACTGAAGCTTTCTTT
NA,NA,TRBV9,TRBJ1-6,CASSSRVGTNSPLHF,TGTGCCAGCAGCTCTCGCGTAGGGACTAATTCACCCCTCCACTTT
NA,NA,TRBV18,TRBJ1-1,CASSPFGQRDTEAFF,TGTGCCAGCTCACCCTTCGGACAGAGAGACACTGAAGCTTTCTTT
NA,NA,TRBV2,TRBJ1-2,CASSERRDYTF,TGTGCCAGCAGTGAAAGAAGGGACTACACCTTC
NA,NA,TRBV5-8,TRBJ1-6,CASSLRGTVGSPLHF,TGTGCCAGCAGCTTGCGGGGTACCGTAGGTTCACCCCTCCACTTT
NA,TRBD1,TRBV6-5,TRBJ1-1,CASRRSQGTNTEAFF,TGTGCCAGCAGGCGATCACAGGGGACGAACACTGAAGCTTTCTTT
once,NA,TRBV9,TRBJ1-4,CASSTGRATNEKLFF,TGTGCCAGCAGCACCGGACGGGCAACTAATGAAAAACTGTTTTTT
few,NA,TRBV30,TRBJ2-6,CAWSEFTAGANVLTF,TGTGCCTGGAGTGAATTTACAGCTGGGGCCAACGTCCTGACTTTC
NA,NA,TRBV9,TRBJ1-3,CASSGPHSVSGNTIYF,TGTGCCAGCAGCGGTCCTCACAGTGTCTCTGGAAACACCATATATTTT
NA,NA,TRBV7-3,TRBJ2-1,CASSLTGVYDEQFF,TGTGCCAGCAGCTTAACAGGGGTTTACGATGAGCAGTTCTTC
NA,TRBD2,TRBV24-1,TRBJ2-3,CATSDFGSPTSGGSTDTQYF,TGTGCCACCAGTGATTTTGGGTCCCCAACTAGCGGGGGTAGTACAGATACGCAGTATTTT
NA,TRBD2,TRBV6-2/TRBV6-3,TRBJ2-5,CASSYPQTSGGLQETQYF,TGTGCCAGCAGTTACCCGCAGACTAGCGGGGGACTCCAAGAGACCCAGTACTTC
NA,NA,TRBV28,TRBJ2-3,CASLTNTITDTQYF,TGTGCCAGCTTAACGAATACGATCACAGATACGCAGTATTTT
once,TRBD1,TRBV18,TRBJ2-5,CASSLGQGGETQYF,TGTGCCAGCTCACTTGGACAGGGAGGAGAGACCCAGTACTTC
NA,TRBD1,TRBV6-1,TRBJ2-1,CASSEDRGLEQFF,TGTGCCAGCAGTGAGGACAGGGGGCTTGAGCAGTTCTTC
NA,NA,TRBV3-1/TRBV3-2,TRBJ2-5,CASSQGWGGLKTQYF,TGTGCCAGCAGCCAAGGATGGGGGGGCCTGAAGACCCAGTACTTC
NA,NA,TRBV6-6,TRBJ2-6,CASSYPQSSGANVLTF,TGTGCCAGCAGTTACCCCCAAAGCTCTGGGGCCAACGTCCTGACTTTC
few,TRBD1,TRBV6-5,TRBJ1-6,CASSSRQGNSPLHF,TGTGCCAGCAGTTCCCGACAGGGTAATTCACCCCTCCACTTT
few,NA,TRBV5-1,TRBJ2-2,CASSLAGRTGELFF,TGCGCCAGCAGCTTGGCGGGAAGGACCGGGGAGCTGTTTTTT
NA,NA,TRBV12-5,TRBJ1-2,CASGLPTGNYGYTF,TGTGCTAGTGGTTTACCGACAGGCAACTATGGCTACACCTTC
NA,NA,TRBV20-1,TRBJ2-1,CSARGMNEQFF,TGCAGTGCCCGGGGAATGAATGAGCAGTTCTTC
NA,NA,TRBV19,TRBJ2-2,CASSIDLGVNTGELFF,TGTGCCAGTAGTATAGATTTGGGGGTAAATACCGGGGAGCTGTTTTTT
NA,NA,TRBV7-2,TRBJ1-2,CASSLVRQGGSYTF,TGTGCCAGCAGCTTAGTTAGGCAGGGAGGTAGCTACACCTTC
few,TRBD1,TRBV5-1,TRBJ1-2,CASRLREDRAFYGYTF,TGCGCCAGCAGACTTAGGGAGGACAGGGCATTCTATGGCTACACCTTC
few,TRBD1,TRBV30,TRBJ2-5,CAWRPSHRGQTQYF,TGTGCCTGGAGACCATCCCACAGGGGACAGACCCAGTACTTC
NA,NA,TRBV5-7,TRBJ2-1,CASSLNRDVQLDEQFF,TGTGCCAGCAGCCTGAATCGGGATGTTCAATTGGATGAGCAGTTCTTC
NA,NA,TRBV12-3/TRBV12-4,TRBJ2-3,CASSLGSTDTQYF,TGTGCCAGCAGTTTGGGCAGCACAGATACGCAGTATTTT
NA,TRBD1,TRBV5-6,TRBJ2-1,CASSSYRGRSYNEQFF,TGTGCCAGCAGCTCTTACAGGGGAAGGTCCTACAATGAGCAGTTCTTC
few,NA,TRBV7-3,TRBJ1-1,CASSLMGQAEAFF,TGTGCCAGCAGCTTAATGGGACAAGCTGAAGCTTTCTTT
few,TRBD1,TRBV19,TRBJ2-1,CASSTHPGQNYNEQFF,TGTGCCAGTAGTACACACCCGGGACAGAACTACAATGAGCAGTTCTTC
NA,TRBD1,TRBV5-1,TRBJ1-1,CASSPLDRGLLNTEAFF,TGCGCCAGCAGCCCTTTGGACAGGGGCCTCTTGAACACTGAAGCTTTCTTT
NA,TRBD1,TRBV2,TRBJ2-2,CASSLTGATGELFF,TGTGCCAGCAGTTTGACAGGGGCGACCGGGGAGCTGTTTTTT
NA,TRBD1,TRBV4-3,TRBJ1-4,CASSQGLLGTVNEKLFF,TGCGCCAGCAGCCAAGGGTTGTTGGGGACAGTCAATGAAAAACTGTTTTTT